Listed below are T cell receptor beta chains from one sample, sequenced in a study of shared clonotypes between healthy human individuals. Measured with immunoSEQ multiplex PCR; TCRdb has only the in-frame clones, and not every one. Among millions of clones listed, 93% were seen once. The sequenced sample consisted of naive CD4+ T cells from PBMCs. Every receptor here comes from a man younger than 35 in good health. Some clones in this sample may be carry-over from other donors' samples. The CDR3 runs from the conserved cysteine through the conserved F or W. A D gene is named only where the DNA matches it firmly. Some rows mark clone size as missing; the rest say once, few, many or name a class of expanded clone.

abundance: .; j_gene: TRBJ2-1; d_gene: .; v_gene: TRBV7-2; CDR3nt: TGTGCCAGCAGCTTTGGACGGGGGCCCTACAATGAGCAGTTCTTC; CDR3aa: CASSFGRGPYNEQFF
abundance: .; j_gene: TRBJ2-2; d_gene: .; v_gene: TRBV27; CDR3nt: TGTGCCAGCACCAAGAGGACACAAACAGGACCACCGAAGAACACCGGGGAGCTGTTTTTT; CDR3aa: CASTKRTQTGPPKNTGELFF
abundance: .; j_gene: TRBJ2-1; d_gene: .; v_gene: TRBV19; CDR3nt: TGTGCCAGTAGTAGAACAGGGGAAAGCGGGTCACCGAATCCATACAATGAGCAGTTCTTC; CDR3aa: CASSRTGESGSPNPYNEQFF
abundance: .; j_gene: TRBJ2-3; d_gene: TRBD2; v_gene: TRBV9; CDR3nt: TGTGCCAGCAGCGTAGGAGCGGGAGGGGAGACAGATACGCAGTATTTT; CDR3aa: CASSVGAGGETDTQYF
abundance: .; j_gene: TRBJ2-5; d_gene: TRBD1; v_gene: TRBV5-6; CDR3nt: TGTGCCAGCAGCTATGGGACAGGCGAGGGGACCCAGTACTTC; CDR3aa: CASSYGTGEGTQYF
abundance: .; j_gene: TRBJ2-3; d_gene: TRBD2; v_gene: TRBV5-1; CDR3nt: TGCGCCAGCAGCGTGGGACTAGCGGAAGGCACAGATACGCAGTATTTT; CDR3aa: CASSVGLAEGTDTQYF
abundance: once; j_gene: TRBJ1-1; d_gene: TRBD1; v_gene: TRBV19; CDR3nt: TGTGCCAGCAGAGTACGGTCACCAAGGGAGGCAGGGGGCTCTGGGAACACTGAAGCTTTCTTT; CDR3aa: CASRVRSPREAGGSGNTEAFF
abundance: .; j_gene: TRBJ2-1; d_gene: TRBD2; v_gene: TRBV7-2; CDR3nt: TGTGCCAGCAGCTTAATAGCGGGAGGACCCCGCTACAATGAGCAGTTCTTC; CDR3aa: CASSLIAGGPRYNEQFF
abundance: .; j_gene: TRBJ2-1; d_gene: TRBD2; v_gene: TRBV18; CDR3nt: TGTGCCAGCTCACCACCGACTAGCGGGAGTCGTCGAGAGCAGTTCTTC; CDR3aa: CASSPPTSGSRREQFF
abundance: .; j_gene: TRBJ2-6; d_gene: .; v_gene: TRBV7-2; CDR3nt: TGTGCCAGCAGCTTCGTGCAATCTGGGGCCAACGTCCTGACTTTC; CDR3aa: CASSFVQSGANVLTF
abundance: .; j_gene: TRBJ1-2; d_gene: .; v_gene: TRBV30; CDR3nt: TGTGCCTGGAGTGTAAAAGGGGGCTATGGCTACACCTTC; CDR3aa: CAWSVKGGYGYTF
abundance: .; j_gene: TRBJ2-7; d_gene: TRBD1; v_gene: TRBV27; CDR3nt: TGTGCCAGCAGCCCCCCGGGACAGCCCTACGAGCAGTACTTC; CDR3aa: CASSPPGQPYEQYF
abundance: .; j_gene: TRBJ1-1; d_gene: .; v_gene: TRBV28; CDR3nt: TGTGCCAGCAGTCCAAGCGGGCAGGGGAACACTGAAGCTTTCTTT; CDR3aa: CASSPSGQGNTEAFF
abundance: .; j_gene: TRBJ2-7; d_gene: .; v_gene: TRBV11-3; CDR3nt: TGTGCCAGCAGCTTGGGCGGGCACTCCTACGAGCAGTACTTC; CDR3aa: CASSLGGHSYEQYF